This TCR beta chain was retrieved from a study of tumor-infiltrating lymphocytes in primary liver carcinoma. At the level of the study: The cohort included men and women aged 30 to 69 years. There were roughly 3.65 to 7.13 million productive TCRbeta reads per sample, a yield similar across tissue types. Study-wide results and caveats: Blood fell significantly below tumors in its top-250-clone fraction (p = 0.039). Pairs of tumor regions overlapped more than tumor-adjacent and tumor-blood pairs did.

Constant-region priming of around 500 ng total RNA yielded TCR beta cDNA. Three nested multiplex PCR rounds, a slightly modified ARM-PCR method, built the TCR beta libraries. A C-beta reverse primer was combined with TRBV1-TRBV30 forward primers in the first two PCR rounds, and each round had 10 cycles. TCRdb reanalysed the multiplex PCR reads using MiXCR and keeps one entry per CDR3 protein. The data contain fewer than 85,000 distinct CDR3 sequences, approximately 62% of them seen just once; the ten biggest clones take up approximately 26%. Remarks on this clonotype: Its antigen is unidentified. At one end, the junction sequence differs from germline, possibly due to a read error.

Unsorted bulk tissue, 20-30 mg of it, served as the source for co-extraction of RNA and DNA. Germline V gene sequence: CDR1 SGHDN, CDR2 FVKESK. This CDR3 has 13 amino acids. Sequencing used tumor-adjacent normal liver tissue. V and J are TRBV14 and TRBJ1-1; D remains ambiguous. The TCR originated in a middle-aged man with primary liver carcinoma and hepatitis B virus infection. Here the CDR3 DNA reads TGTGTCAGCAGCTTCCAAGTGAACACTGAAGTTTTCTTC. This encodes CVSSFQVNTEVFF.